Each of the 25 T cell receptor beta chains below was sequenced from the same sample in a study of blood T cell repertoires in COVID-19. The assay was immunoSEQ multiplex PCR, and TCRdb's table has in-frame clones only and misses some. The repertoire holds fewer than 250,000 clones, about 83% seen once, with more than 8% in the top ten. The sample was peripheral blood. The source is a woman aged 45-60 years with acute or convalescent COVID-19.

The J gene is TRBJ2-3, the V gene TRBV9; TRBD2 matches 7 bases. This CDR3 has 16 amino acids. J lost 2 bases, V lost 2 bases, and 8 bases had no gene match. Germline V gene lookup returns CDR1 SGDLS and CDR2 YYNGEE. This chain's CDR3 is CASSVLLADVTDTQYF. As DNA, the CDR3 is TGTGCCAGCAGCGTTCTCCTAGCGGACGTCACAGATACGCAGTATTTT.

The V gene is TRBV4-2, the J gene TRBJ2-6; the D is unclear. Looked up from germline, CDR1 is LGHNA and CDR2 is YNFKEQ. The CDR3 covers 14 residues. Trimming removed 8 bases at V and 0 bases at J, with 8 bases between. Here the CDR3 reads CASQRSSGANVLTF. The DNA of the CDR3 is TGTGCCAGCCAGAGGAGCTCTGGGGCCAACGTCCTGACTTTC.

The genes are TRBV29-1 and TRBJ2-3; 14 bases are shared with TRBD2. Germline CDR1 is SQVTM and CDR2 is ANQGSEA. The trim removed 6 bases at V and 1 base at J, leaving 3 bases unmatched. The CDR3 sequence is 15 residues long. CDR3 DNA: TGCAGCGTCCCGGGACTAGCGGGAGGCACAGATACGCAGTATTTT. It yields the protein CSVPGLAGGTDTQYF.

The chain is built from TRBV12-3 or TRBV12-4 and TRBJ2-1; D is possibly TRBD1 (5 bases). With 2 bases removed from V and 7 bases from J, the gap between germline ends came to 6 bases. This CDR3 has 12 amino acids. CDR3 in DNA: TGTGCCAGCAGTTTAAGGGGAAATGAGCAGTTCTTC. This sequence encodes CASSLRGNEQFF.

The V and J genes are TRBV19 and TRBJ1-2; tentatively, D is TRBD1 (6 bases). Germline CDR1 LNHDA, CDR2 SQIVND (reference sequence). CDR3 size: 13 residues. V gave up 7 bases and J gave up 6 bases, with 15 bases separating them. The CDR3 reads CASTNQGKNGYTF. CDR3 nucleotide sequence: TGTGCCAGTACCAACCAGGGGAAAAATGGCTACACCTTC.

This chain connects TRBV19 to TRBJ1-4; D unresolved. CDR3 size: 15 residues. V was pared by 0 bases and J by 4 bases, with 9 bases between. CDR1 LNHDA and CDR2 SQIVND come from the germline V gene (reference sequence). The CDR3 DNA reads as TGTGCCAGTAGTATAGATGATAGTGATAATGAAAAACTGTTTTTT. The encoded protein is CASSIDDSDNEKLFF.

This clone was recorded a few times. The gene calls are TRBV27 and TRBJ1-5; no clear D gene. Germline CDR1 MNHEY, CDR2 SMNVEV (reference sequence). This CDR3 spans 12 amino acids. The V gene lost 3 bases and the J gene lost 4 bases, with 4 bases spanning the gap. The CDR3 reads CASSFRNQPQHF. DNA of the CDR3: TGTGCCAGCAGTTTCAGAAATCAGCCCCAGCATTTT.

The J gene is TRBJ1-5, the V gene TRBV5-5; possible D gene TRBD1, 5 bases. V was clipped by 4 bases and J by 1 base, with 15 bases between them. This CDR3 spans 16 amino acids. Germline lookup yields CDR1 SGHKS and CDR2 YYEKEE (reference sequence). The CDR3 sequence is CASSTSGGGSNQPQHF. CDR3 in DNA: TGTGCCAGCAGCACAAGTGGTGGGGGGAGCAATCAGCCCCAGCATTTT.

The rearrangement links TRBV30 to TRBJ1-1; weak D call: TRBD1 (5 bases). Trimming took off 3 bases at V and 6 bases at J, with 14 bases between the two ends. Germline V gives CDR1 GTSNPN, CDR2 SVGIG (reference sequence). The CDR3 spans 13 residues. The CDR3 protein is CAWSPSGLAEAFF. CDR3 sequence (DNA): TGTGCCTGGAGCCCGTCAGGGCTCGCTGAAGCTTTCTTT.

This clone was observed once. The rearrangement uses TRBV10-3 and TRBJ1-1, with TRBD1 identical over 9 bases. The CDR3 is 14 residues long. Germline lookup yields CDR1 ENHRY and CDR2 SYGVKD. V was pared by 9 bases and J by 2 bases, with 7 bases of the junction left unmatched. The CDR3 DNA sequence: TGTGCCATTGGGGACAGGGAAGGTAACACTGAAGCTTTCTTT. The encoded protein is CAIGDREGNTEAFF.

The V and J genes are TRBV27 and TRBJ2-6, with D unclear. Per the germline V gene, CDR1 is MNHEY and CDR2 is SMNVEV (reference sequence). Between the trimmed V and J ends, which lost 7 bases and 0 bases, there was a span of 4 bases. The CDR3 extends over 13 amino acids. The CDR3 nucleotides read TGTGCCAGCAAGCCCTCTGGGGCCAACGTCCTGACTTTC. Protein product: CASKPSGANVLTF.

The chain is built from TRBV5-5 and TRBJ1-2; the match to TRBD1 covers 7 bases. The CDR3 is 15 residues long. Losses at the gene ends were 0 bases for V and 4 bases for J; bases not matched to a gene: 6. Looked up from germline, CDR1 is SGHKS and CDR2 is YYEKEE (reference sequence). In DNA form, the CDR3 reads TGTGCCAGCAGCTTGGAGGGGGCGGGAGGCTATGGCTACACCTTC. Translating gives CASSLEGAGGYGYTF.

With regard to this clone: The same CDR3 can be traced to other DNA sequences in this sample. The chain joins TRBV7-2 to TRBJ2-5; D is unclear. Trimming shortened V by 5 bases and J by 4 bases, and 8 bases separated the two germline ends. Germline values: CDR1 SGHTA, CDR2 FQGNSA. The CDR3 contains 12 residues. For the CDR3, the DNA is TGTGCCAGCAGCCTCCTAGGAGAGACCCAGTACTTC. Encoded protein: CASSLLGETQYF.

The chain recombines TRBV18 with TRBJ2-3; 8 bases match TRBD2. V gave up 4 bases and J gave up 5 bases; unmatched junction bases: 8. CDR3 length: 15 amino acids. Germline CDR1 reads KGHSH; CDR2 reads LQKENI. The CDR3 region is CASSRVSGSGDTQYF. CDR3 in DNA: TGTGCCAGCTCACGGGTGAGCGGGAGTGGAGATACGCAGTATTTT.

This clone was observed once. The chain couples TRBV6-5 to TRBJ1-2; possible D gene TRBD1, 5 bases. The CDR3 is 15 residues long. CDR1 is MNHEY and CDR2 is SVGAGI in the germline V gene. Trimming cost V 2 bases and J 3 bases, with 13 bases left between them. The CDR3 region is CASSYPGGVDYGYTF. The CDR3 DNA sequence: TGTGCCAGCAGTTACCCGGGGGGGGTCGACTATGGCTACACCTTC.

The chain recombines TRBV5-5 with TRBJ2-3; 12 nucleotides align to TRBD2. The length of the CDR3 is 16 residues. Trimming removed 4 bases from V and 6 bases from J; junction bases left unmatched: 9. CDR1 is SGHKS, CDR2 YYEKEE, per germline (reference sequence). CDR3 residues: CASSLMTSGSPDTQYF. CDR3 in DNA: TGTGCCAGCAGCCTAATGACTAGCGGGAGCCCCGATACGCAGTATTTT.

The chain employs TRBV18 and TRBJ2-1; 10 positions agree with TRBD2. CDR3 length: 16 amino acids. Looked up from germline, CDR1 is KGHSH and CDR2 is LQKENI. V lost 4 bases to trimming and J lost 2 bases; unmatched junction nucleotides: 5. The CDR3 sequence is CASSLIAGGTYNEQFF. CDR3 DNA: TGTGCCAGCTCACTGATAGCGGGAGGTACCTACAATGAGCAGTTCTTC.

This clone was observed a single time. The chain has TRBV5-1 and TRBJ2-7; 9 nucleotides agree with TRBD2. J lost 5 bases, V lost 1 base, and 4 bases had no gene match. This CDR3 contains 14 residues. Germline values: CDR1 SGHRS, CDR2 YFSETQ. Here the CDR3 DNA reads TGCGCCAGCAGCTTGTTTAGCGGGAGCAACGAGCAGTACTTC. Its translation is CASSLFSGSNEQYF.

The chain is built from TRBV14 and TRBJ1-1; D might be TRBD1 (5 bases). Trimming took 5 bases from V and 6 from J, leaving 16 bases between them. Germline CDR1 and CDR2: SGHDN and FVKESK. The CDR3 has 14 amino acids. CDR3: CASSKRGAGAEAFF. The CDR3 bases are TGTGCCAGCAGCAAAAGGGGAGCGGGCGCTGAAGCTTTCTTT.

The chain links TRBV6-5 to TRBJ2-2, with TRBD1 identical over 11 bases. Germline lookup yields CDR1 MNHEY and CDR2 SVGAGI. The length of the CDR3 is 14 residues. Germline trimming cut 6 bases from V and 7 bases from J; bases unmatched to any gene: 4. The CDR3 nucleotides read TGTGCCAGCAGCGGACAGGGGGCGATCGGGGAGCTGTTTTTT. It translates to CASSGQGAIGELFF.

V is TRBV24-1 and J is TRBJ2-1, with 10 bases aligning to TRBD1. The V gene's germline CDR1 is KGHDR and CDR2 SFDVKD. This CDR3 contains 18 residues. The V segment lost 2 bases and the J segment 7 bases; nucleotides outside the gene matches: 13. The CDR3 loop reads CATSDSRLDRGPYNEQFF. The DNA for the CDR3 is TGTGCCACCAGTGATTCCCGGCTCGACAGGGGGCCTTATAATGAGCAGTTCTTC.

The CDR3 DNA is TGTGCCAGCAGCTGGACCGGGGGCGGGGAGCTGTTTTTT. This encodes CASSWTGGGELFF. The chain recombines TRBV5-5 with TRBJ2-2; tentatively, D is TRBD2 (6 bases). With 3 bases removed from V and 7 bases from J, the gap between germline ends came to 10 bases. CDR1 is SGHKS, CDR2 YYEKEE, per germline (reference sequence). CDR3 length: 13 residues.

This clone has just a few counts. The gene calls are TRBV24-1 and TRBJ1-2; D uncertain. The CDR3 has 11 amino acids. The V end was cut by 0 bases, the J end by 8 bases, with 3 bases between. Germline-derived CDR1 and CDR2 are KGHDR and SFDVKD. CDR3 region: CATSDLGGYTF. The DNA for the CDR3 is TGTGCCACCAGTGATTTGGGCGGCTACACCTTC.

This chain links TRBV11-2 with TRBJ1-5; D remains unclear. Germline V gene data show CDR1 as SGHAT and CDR2 as FQNNGV. CDR3 size: 17 residues. The V end was cut by 7 bases, the J end by 1 base, with 20 bases between. The CDR3 bases are TGTGCCAGCACGTCGAGGCGGGGAACTGTGAGCAATCAGCCCCAGCATTTT. Its translation: CASTSRRGTVSNQPQHF.

V usage is TRBV6-5 and J usage is TRBJ1-1; 7 bases are shared with TRBD1. V was clipped by 4 bases and J by 5 bases; unmatched bases: 10. CDR1 is MNHEY and CDR2 is SVGAGI in the germline V gene. The CDR3 covers 15 residues. The CDR3 loop reads CASSFDRASWTEAFF. The CDR3 DNA follows: TGTGCCAGCAGTTTCGACAGGGCGTCATGGACTGAAGCTTTCTTT.